This T cell receptor (beta chain) emerged from a study of shared clonotypes between healthy human individuals. Overall study context: Per donor, CD8 memory used one plate, CD8 naive used two, CD4 memory used three and CD4 naive used three.

The V end was cut by 0 bases, the J end by 1 base, with 13 bases between. CDR1 is MGHRA and CDR2 is YSYEKL in the germline V gene. There are 16 residues in the CDR3. Deep level was the assay's run setting. Repertoires were generated with immunoSEQ multiplex PCR, while TCRdb's copy carries only in-frame clones and drops some. The table lists approximately 2.3 million clones, more than 80% of them singletons. V usage is TRBV4-1 and J usage is TRBJ2-7, with D hard to call. The sequence derives from a young man in good health. Some clones in this sample may be carry-over from other donors' samples. The sample comprised naive CD4+ T cells from PBMCs. Regarding subset: CD45RA+ positively selected. CDR3 DNA: TGCGCCAGCAGCCAAGATCTCACGACATCTTCCTACGAGCAGTACTTC. This translates into CASSQDLTTSSYEQYF.